These 18 T cell receptor beta chains share one sample of origin, sequenced in a study of blood T cells in healthy people across ages. The use of a sample-barcoded 5' primer and a J-beta primer mix characterized a second PCR of roughly 6 to 11 cycles. TCRdb recomputed calls from the 5' RACE reads with MiXCR, one row per CDR3 protein. Of roughly 1.5 million distinct CDR3 sequences listed, less than 45% are singletons. Sequencing was carried out using blood. All receptors come from a woman between 18 and 30 years old in good health.

The chain combines TRBV6-2 or TRBV6-3 with TRBJ2-3; weak D call: TRBD1 (5 bases). V lost 4 bases and J lost 2, with 10 bases in between. The CDR3 covers 14 residues. Germline CDR1 MNHEY, CDR2 SVGEGT. The CDR3 DNA reads as TGTGCCAGCAGTTGGGGCAGTCCCACAGATACGCAGTATTTT. Its translation is CASSWGSPTDTQYF.

The J gene is TRBJ1-3, the V gene TRBV9; D not certain. V was shortened by 3 bases and J by 0 bases, with 7 bases between the two germline ends. Germline V lookup: CDR1 SGDLS, CDR2 YYNGEE. The CDR3 spans 14 residues. The CDR3 spells CASSEMDSGNTIYF. CDR3 DNA sequence: TGTGCCAGCAGCGAGATGGACTCTGGAAACACCATATATTTT.

This chain links TRBV10-3 with TRBJ1-1; TRBD1 matches at 9 bases. J gave up 0 bases and V 6 bases, and 2 bases lay outside the gene matches. Germline CDR1 ENHRY, CDR2 SYGVKD. CDR3 length equals 14 residues. The CDR3 nucleotides read TGTGCCATCAGAGGGACAGGGTTGAACACTGAAGCTTTCTTT. It encodes CAIRGTGLNTEAFF.

Concerning this clonotype itself: One junction end does not reproduce the germline sequence, and a read error may be involved. The gene calls are TRBV7-9 and TRBJ2-1, with D possibly matching TRBD1 (5 bases). The germline CDR1 and CDR2 sequences are SEHNR and FQNEAQ (reference sequence). The CDR3 is made up of 14 amino acids. The CDR3 region has the DNA TGTGCCAGCAGCGTAGCCGCTGGGGCAGATGAGCAGTTCTTC. Protein product: CASSVAAGADEQFF.

The CDR3 sequence: CASSSAGYSGYTF. DNA for the CDR3: TGTGCCAGCAGTTCGGCAGGGTATAGTGGCTACACCTTC. The chain carries TRBV6-5 and TRBJ1-2; TRBD1 might be the D (5 bases). Germline V gene lookup returns CDR1 MNHEY and CDR2 SVGAGI. Trimming removed 4 bases from V and 7 bases from J, with 13 bases in between. The CDR3 length is 13 residues.

This clonotype was seen a few times. The chain links TRBV5-1 to TRBJ2-3; tentatively, D is TRBD2 (5 bases). This CDR3 comprises 14 residues. V lost 5 bases and J lost 2, with 12 bases in between. CDR1 SGHRS and CDR2 YFSETQ come from the germline V gene. CDR3 DNA: TGCGCCAGCAGAAAGGGAGATTTCACAGATACGCAGTATTTT. It yields the protein CASRKGDFTDTQYF.

The chain uses TRBV12-3 or TRBV12-4 and TRBJ2-7, with D unclear. CDR3 length: 13 residues. V lost 3 bases to trimming and J lost 2 bases, with 8 bases between them. The CDR3 nucleotides are TGTGCCAGCAGTTTCGTCCGCCCCTACGAGCAGTACTTC. Its protein is CASSFVRPYEQYF.

The V and J genes are TRBV6-1 and TRBJ2-1, with a possible D match to TRBD2 (5 bases). V gave up 3 bases and J gave up 5 bases, with 11 bases separating them. CDR3 length: 14 amino acids. Germline V gene sequence: CDR1 MNHNS, CDR2 SASEGT. CDR3 nucleotides: TGTGCCAGCAGTGATGGTGGGAGTAACAATGAGCAGTTCTTC. Its translation is CASSDGGSNNEQFF.

Turning to this clonotype: The junction departs from the called germline gene at one end, perhaps through a read error. This chain joins TRBV5-5 and TRBJ2-7; 8 nucleotides line up with TRBD1. Looked up from germline, CDR1 is SGHKS and CDR2 is YYEKEE (reference sequence). The length of the CDR3 is 15 residues. CDR3 nucleotides: TGTGCCAGCGGCTTGCGGCGACAGGGGACCTACGAGCAGTACTTC. Amino acids: CASGLRRQGTYEQYF.

V is TRBV11-2 and J is TRBJ2-7, with D possibly matching TRBD1 (7 bases). V lost 9 bases and J lost 7, with 28 bases in between. CDR1 SGHAT and CDR2 FQNNGV come from the germline V gene. The CDR3 contains 16 residues. The CDR3, as DNA: TGTGCCAGAGGGGGCGAGGTAGCGGCTCTTCCGAAGGAGCAGTACTTC. Translating gives CARGGEVAALPKEQYF. Full variable domain (outside the CDR3, taken from reference TRBV11-2 and TRBJ2-7): EAGVAQSPRYKIIEKRQSVAFWCNPISGHATLYWYQQILGQGPKLLIQFQNNGVVDDSQLPKDRFSAERLKGVDSTLKIQPAKLEDSAVYLCARGGEVAALPKEQYFGPGTRLTVT.

The chain uses TRBV4-3 and TRBJ1-5, with 7 bases matching TRBD1. The CDR3 covers 13 residues. Per the germline V gene, CDR1 is LGHNA and CDR2 is YSLEER. V trimming: 5 bases; J trimming: 5 bases; junction bases outside the gene matches: 3. This chain's CDR3 is CASSNQGDQPQHF. CDR3 sequence (DNA): TGCGCCAGCAGCAACCAGGGGGATCAGCCCCAGCATTTT.

This rearrangement joins TRBV4-1 to TRBJ1-1; 7 bases are a match to TRBD1. J gave up 8 bases and V 4 bases, and 7 bases lay outside the gene matches. Germline lookup yields CDR1 MGHRA and CDR2 YSYEKL. This CDR3 region has 13 residues. The CDR3 DNA is TGCGCCAGCAGCCCACTAACGGGACAGGAAGCTTTCTTT. Translated: CASSPLTGQEAFF.

In its sample, this clonotype was seen a few times. The chain carries TRBV20-1 and TRBJ2-1; the D gene is possibly TRBD1 (5 bases). The V end lost 5 bases, the J end lost 7 bases, and 12 bases lay between the germline ends. CDR1 and CDR2 (germline): DFQATT, SNEGSKA (reference sequence). The CDR3 sequence is 12 residues long. In nucleotides, the CDR3 is TGCAGTGCTTATCGACAGAGGAATGAGCAGTTCTTC. This gives the protein CSAYRQRNEQFF.

The rearrangement links TRBV6-5 to TRBJ1-2; 11 bases are a match to TRBD1. With V trimmed by 10 bases and J by 3 bases, 7 bases remained unmatched. The CDR3 loop spans 14 amino acids. Germline assignment: CDR1 MNHEY and CDR2 SVGAGI. CDR3 DNA sequence: TGTGCCACCCGGACAGGGGGCGATTACTATGGCTACACCTTC. Translating it yields CATRTGGDYYGYTF.

The rearrangement uses TRBV5-1 and TRBJ2-1; maybe TRBD2 (5 bases). V was cut by 4 bases and J by 5 bases, with 16 bases left in between. CDR1 and CDR2 from the germline V gene are SGHRS and YFSETQ. This CDR3 contains 15 residues. The CDR3 protein is CASSAPTGGHNEQFF. The DNA for the CDR3 is TGCGCCAGCAGCGCCCCCACGGGCGGGCACAATGAGCAGTTCTTC.

This chain uses TRBV20-1 with TRBJ2-7; 7 nucleotides align to TRBD2. Germline values: CDR1 DFQATT, CDR2 SNEGSKA (reference sequence). Trimming removed 2 bases from V and 3 bases from J; junction bases left unmatched: 7. CDR3 length: 14 residues. The CDR3 sequence is CSARRGGIDYEQYF. CDR3 bases: TGCAGTGCTAGAAGGGGAGGGATAGACTACGAGCAGTACTTC.

This chain connects TRBV29-1 to TRBJ2-1, with D unclear. Deletions cut 6 bases from V and 8 bases from J, with 20 bases between. Germline CDR1 reads SQVTM; CDR2 reads ANQGSEA. The CDR3 is made up of 14 amino acids. CDR3 coding DNA: TGCAGCGTCGTTCCGGTGGCCAGCCTAGATGAGCAGTTCTTC. It specifies CSVVPVASLDEQFF.

The sample holds a few counts of this clonotype. The chain links TRBV7-9 to TRBJ2-5; D is perhaps TRBD1 (7 bases). The CDR3 is 20 amino acids. V was pared by 3 bases and J by 3 bases, with 29 bases between. CDR1 and CDR2 (germline): SEHNR, FQNEAQ (reference sequence). CDR3 in amino acids: CASSLLDPRGGTVVKETQYF. CDR3 DNA sequence: TGTGCCAGCAGCTTGTTAGACCCAAGGGGCGGGACAGTGGTCAAAGAGACCCAGTACTTC. The whole variable domain, filled in from reference TRBV7-9 and TRBJ2-5, reads DTGVSQNPRHKITKRGQNVTFRCDPISEHNRLYWYRQTLGQGPEFLTYFQNEAQLEKSRLLSDRFSAERPKGSFSTLEIQRTEQGDSAMYLCASSLLDPRGGTVVKETQYFGPGTRLLVL.